Below, 21 T cell receptor beta chains from the same sample are listed, as sequenced in a study of cytomegalovirus exposure and HLA in healthy donors. The PCR employed 60 Vbeta primers together with 13 Jbeta primers. TCRdb keeps only in-frame clones here, not all; method: immunoSEQ multiplex PCR. The sample has 200,000 or so clones; approximately 82% are singletons. Specimen: PBMCs. The receptors stem from a man aged 18 to 35 in good health and CMV-seronegative.

The gene calls are TRBV5-3 and TRBJ1-1; D is possibly TRBD1 (5 bases). TRBV5-3 is noted as an ORF with a role that remains uncertain. The ends were cut back, 4 bases at V and 7 bases at J, with 11 bases in the middle. CDR3 length: 12 residues. The CDR3 region has the DNA TGTGCCAGAAGCAAAACAGGAATTGAAGCTTTCTTT. This codes for CARSKTGIEAFF.

About this clone itself: One end of the junction is discordant with germline, which a read error may explain. The chain couples TRBV9 to TRBJ2-4; perhaps TRBD1 as D (5 bases). The CDR3 extends over 14 amino acids. Germline loops: CDR1 SGDLS, CDR2 YYNGEE. The CDR3 DNA sequence: TGTGCCAGCAGCGTAGGTCAGGTGTCGGACATTCAGTGCTTC. Its translation: CASSVGQVSDIQCF.

The rearrangement uses TRBV5-6 and TRBJ2-7; D is perhaps TRBD2 (5 bases). The germline V and J ends were trimmed by 4 bases and 3 bases, with 14 bases remaining between them. Germline V gene sequence: CDR1 SGHDT, CDR2 YYEEEE. CDR3 length: 14 residues. DNA of the CDR3: TGTGCCAGCAGCACCCGGGGTTTCGGCTACGAGCAGTACTTC. Protein sequence: CASSTRGFGYEQYF.

This CDR3 is CASSIDRTGQAFF. CDR3 nucleotide sequence: TGTGCCAGTAGTATAGATCGAACAGGTCAAGCTTTCTTT. The chain employs TRBV19 and TRBJ1-1; maybe TRBD1 (5 bases). In germline, CDR1 is LNHDA, CDR2 SQIVND (reference sequence). With 0 bases removed from V and 9 bases from J, the gap between germline ends came to 11 bases. The CDR3 sequence is 13 residues long. Complete variable domain (other parts from reference TRBV19 and TRBJ1-1): DGGITQSPKYLFRKEGQNVTLSCEQNLNHDAMYWYRQDPGQGLRLIYYSQIVNDFQKGDIAEGYSVSREKKESFPLTVTSAQKNPTAFYLCASSIDRTGQAFFGQGTRLTVV.

The chain has TRBV4-1 and TRBJ2-2; no clear D gene. CDR1 is MGHRA and CDR2 is YSYEKL in the germline V gene. CDR3 length equals 14 residues. V was cut by 3 bases and J by 2 bases, with 7 bases left in between. DNA of the CDR3: TGCGCCAGCAGCCATAGTATAAACACCGGGGAGCTGTTTTTT. It translates to CASSHSINTGELFF.

This clone has just a few counts. The chain couples TRBV2 to TRBJ1-4; 7 nucleotides align to TRBD1. Per germline, CDR1 SNHLY and CDR2 FYNNEI. The V segment lost 7 bases and the J segment 8 bases; nucleotides outside the gene matches: 7. The CDR3 is 13 residues long. Written as DNA, the CDR3 is TGTGCCAGCATTTCAAGGGGGCGCGAAAAACTGTTTTTT. It is translated as CASISRGREKLFF.

The rearrangement links TRBV29-1 to TRBJ1-2; 7 nucleotides line up with TRBD1. The germline V gene has CDR1 SQVTM and CDR2 ANQGSEA. This CDR3 is built from 12 residues. V was pared by 4 bases and J by 3 bases, with 2 bases of the junction left unmatched. The CDR3 region is CSVGQGYYGYTF. The CDR3 DNA follows: TGCAGCGTTGGACAGGGCTACTATGGCTACACCTTC.

The chain carries TRBV6-5 and TRBJ2-7, with TRBD1 as a possible D gene (5 bases). V shed 2 bases and J shed 5 bases, with 16 bases lying between them. The germline V gene encodes CDR1 MNHEY and CDR2 SVGAGI. The CDR3 covers 15 residues. In DNA form, the CDR3 reads TGTGCCAGCAGTTACCCTGGTGCCAGGGCCAACGAGCAGTACTTC. Translated, it gives CASSYPGARANEQYF.

The chain links TRBV11-2 to TRBJ2-3, with a weak D call TRBD2 (7 bases). The V gene's germline CDR1 is SGHAT and CDR2 FQNNGV. V lost 1 base to trimming and J lost 11 bases, with 16 bases between them. The CDR3 runs to 14 residues. CDR3 region: CASSLVGGGTEQYF. In DNA form, the CDR3 reads TGTGCCAGCAGCTTAGTAGGGGGGGGTACGGAGCAGTATTTT.

The chain joins TRBV2 to TRBJ1-2; D not resolved. Germline V lookup: CDR1 SNHLY, CDR2 FYNNEI. This CDR3 is built from 10 residues. The V end lost 6 bases, the J end lost 6 bases, and 5 bases lay between the germline ends. In DNA, the CDR3 is TGTGCCAGCAGGCCAGATGGCTACACCTTC. It translates to CASRPDGYTF.

V and J are TRBV5-4 and TRBJ2-7, with TRBD1 matching 8 bases. From germline, CDR1 is SGHNT and CDR2 YYREEE (reference sequence). V dropped 0 bases and J dropped 2; count of bases not matched to a gene: 1. This CDR3 comprises 14 residues. The CDR3 coding sequence is TGTGCCAGCAGCTTGGTGGACAGGGCCTACGAGCAGTACTTC. Translated, it gives CASSLVDRAYEQYF.

This clone was seen more than once but under ten times. The rearrangement links TRBV11-2 to TRBJ2-2, with a possible D match to TRBD1 (6 bases). Germline assignment: CDR1 SGHAT and CDR2 FQNNGV. Trimming removed 5 bases at V and 5 bases at J, with 18 bases between. The CDR3 runs 16 residues. CDR3 protein: CASSPPNRAGTGELFF. CDR3 DNA: TGTGCCAGCAGCCCCCCCAACAGGGCCGGGACCGGGGAGCTGTTTTTT.

V and J are TRBV2 and TRBJ2-7; 10 positions agree with TRBD1. V lost 5 bases, J lost 9 bases, and 10 bases stayed unmatched. This CDR3 contains 14 residues. Germline V gene sequence: CDR1 SNHLY, CDR2 FYNNEI. Here the CDR3 reads CASSFGTGDYGQYF. In DNA, the CDR3 is TGTGCCAGCAGTTTCGGGACAGGGGATTATGGGCAGTACTTC.

The chain combines TRBV7-8 with TRBJ2-7; TRBD2 agrees at 10 bases. Germline V gives CDR1 SGHVS, CDR2 FQNEAQ. Trimming removed 1 base from V and 5 bases from J; junction bases left unmatched: 5. The CDR3 length is 15 residues. CDR3: CASSLGGLAENEQYF. CDR3 DNA sequence: TGTGCCAGCAGCTTAGGAGGACTAGCGGAAAACGAGCAGTACTTC.

The genes are TRBV5-1 and TRBJ1-5, with 7 bases fitting TRBD1. Per germline, CDR1 SGHRS and CDR2 YFSETQ. Germline trimming cut 4 bases from V and 5 bases from J; bases unmatched to any gene: 9. This CDR3 comprises 15 residues. The CDR3: CASSLTGREDQPQHF. CDR3 DNA sequence: TGCGCCAGCAGCCTGACAGGGCGGGAGGATCAGCCCCAGCATTTT.

The genes are TRBV10-3 and TRBJ2-5; TRBD1 matches at 8 bases. Germline assignment: CDR1 ENHRY and CDR2 SYGVKD. The CDR3 extends over 15 amino acids. V was pared by 0 bases and J by 2 bases, with 2 bases of the junction left unmatched. For the CDR3, the DNA is TGTGCCATCAGTGAGTCGGGACAGGTACAAGAGACCCAGTACTTC. Its translation: CAISESGQVQETQYF.

The chain joins TRBV5-1 to TRBJ1-1; tentatively, D is TRBD1 (5 bases). The CDR3 consists of 18 residues. The V end lost 2 bases, the J end lost 0 bases, and 20 bases lay between the germline ends. Germline V gene sequence: CDR1 SGHRS, CDR2 YFSETQ. The CDR3 spells CASSFTGRVEWVNTEAFF. CDR3 bases: TGCGCCAGCAGCTTCACAGGCAGGGTCGAATGGGTGAACACTGAAGCTTTCTTT.

V gene TRBV30 combines with J gene TRBJ2-2; 9 bases agree with TRBD1. The germline CDR1 and CDR2 sequences are GTSNPN and SVGIG (reference sequence). Trimming cost V 0 bases and J 0 bases; bases outside gene matches: 5. There are 17 residues in the CDR3. CDR3 region: CAWSVLGTGTNTGELFF. The CDR3 DNA reads TGTGCCTGGAGTGTCCTTGGGACAGGGACGAACACCGGGGAGCTGTTTTTT.

The rearrangement uses TRBV6-6 and TRBJ1-4, with a possible D match to TRBD1 (5 bases). V shed 3 bases and J shed 8 bases, with 19 bases lying between them. Germline loops: CDR1 MNHNY, CDR2 SVGAGI (reference sequence). The CDR3 is 16 residues long. The DNA of the CDR3 is TGTGCCAGCAGTTATACCGCTCGCCAGGGTAAAGAAAAACTGTTTTTT. Translated, it gives CASSYTARQGKEKLFF.

The J gene is TRBJ2-7, the V gene TRBV5-1; 7 positions match TRBD1. Germline CDR1 SGHRS, CDR2 YFSETQ. The CDR3 covers 15 residues. The V gene end was trimmed by 0 bases and the J gene end by 2 bases; junction bases not matched to a gene: 5. The CDR3 nucleotides read TGCGCCAGCAGCTTGGAGGGGGCAACAGCCTACGAGCAGTACTTC. Protein: CASSLEGATAYEQYF. Combining the CDR3 with reference TRBV5-1 and TRBJ2-7 gives the whole variable domain KAGVTQTPRYLIKTRGQQVTLSCSPISGHRSVSWYQQTPGQGLQFLFEYFSETQRNKGNFPGRFSGRQFSNSRSEMNVSTLELGDSALYLCASSLEGATAYEQYFGPGTRLTVT.

J is TRBJ2-7 and V is TRBV2; 9 bases align to TRBD1. There are 19 residues in the CDR3. V dropped 8 bases and J dropped 4; count of bases not matched to a gene: 24. CDR1 is SNHLY and CDR2 is FYNNEI in the germline V gene. The CDR3 reads CASLGQGPPTGQTFYEQYF. The CDR3 coding sequence is TGTGCCAGCTTGGGACAGGGCCCACCCACCGGCCAAACTTTTTACGAGCAGTACTTC. The full variable domain, rest sourced from reference TRBV2 and TRBJ2-7, is EPEVTQTPSHQVTQMGQEVILRCVPISNHLYFYWYRQILGQKVEFLVSFYNNEISEKSEIFDDQFSVERPDGSNFTLKIRSTKLEDSAMYFCASLGQGPPTGQTFYEQYFGPGTRLTVT.